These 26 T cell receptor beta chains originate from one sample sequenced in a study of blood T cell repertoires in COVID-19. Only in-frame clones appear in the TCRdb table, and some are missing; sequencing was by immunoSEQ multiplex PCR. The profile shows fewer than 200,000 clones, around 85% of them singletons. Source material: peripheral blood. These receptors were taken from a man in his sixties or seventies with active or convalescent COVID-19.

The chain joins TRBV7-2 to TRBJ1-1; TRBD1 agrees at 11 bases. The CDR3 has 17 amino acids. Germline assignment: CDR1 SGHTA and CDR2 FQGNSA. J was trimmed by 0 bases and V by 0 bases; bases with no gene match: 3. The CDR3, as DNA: TGTGCCAGCAGCTTAGCTGGGACAGGGGGAATGAACACTGAAGCTTTCTTT. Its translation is CASSLAGTGGMNTEAFF.

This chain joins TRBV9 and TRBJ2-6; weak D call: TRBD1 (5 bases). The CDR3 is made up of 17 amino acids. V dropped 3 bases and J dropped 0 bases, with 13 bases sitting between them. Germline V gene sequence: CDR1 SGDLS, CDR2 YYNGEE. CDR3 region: CASSARTSGSGANVLTF. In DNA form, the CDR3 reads TGTGCCAGCAGCGCCCGGACATCTGGCTCTGGGGCCAACGTCCTGACTTTC.

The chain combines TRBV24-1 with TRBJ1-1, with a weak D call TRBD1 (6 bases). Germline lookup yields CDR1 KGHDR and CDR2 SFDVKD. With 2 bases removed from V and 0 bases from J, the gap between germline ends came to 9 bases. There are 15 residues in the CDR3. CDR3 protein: CATSDSTGMNTEAFF. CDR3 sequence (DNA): TGTGCCACCAGTGATTCGACAGGTATGAACACTGAAGCTTTCTTT.

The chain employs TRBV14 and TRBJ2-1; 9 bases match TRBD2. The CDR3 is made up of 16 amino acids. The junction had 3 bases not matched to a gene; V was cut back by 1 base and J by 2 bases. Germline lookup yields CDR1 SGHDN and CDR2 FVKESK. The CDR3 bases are TGTGCCAGCAGCCAAGGGCGGGGGGGTCCCTACAATGAGCAGTTCTTC. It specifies CASSQGRGGPYNEQFF.

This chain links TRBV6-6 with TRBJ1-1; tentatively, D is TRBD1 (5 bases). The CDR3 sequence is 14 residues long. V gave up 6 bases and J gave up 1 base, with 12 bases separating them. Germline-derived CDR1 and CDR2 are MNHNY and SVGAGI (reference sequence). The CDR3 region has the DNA TGTGCCAGCAGGGGGGGAAAGGAGAACACTGAAGCTTTCTTT. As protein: CASRGGKENTEAFF.

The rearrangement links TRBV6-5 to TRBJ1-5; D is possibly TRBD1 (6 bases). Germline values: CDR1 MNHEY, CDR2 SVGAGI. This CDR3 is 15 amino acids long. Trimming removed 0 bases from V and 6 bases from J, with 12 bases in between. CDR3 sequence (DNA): TGTGCCAGCAGTTACTCCCGGCAGGGGACTCAGCCCCAGCATTTT. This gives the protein CASSYSRQGTQPQHF.

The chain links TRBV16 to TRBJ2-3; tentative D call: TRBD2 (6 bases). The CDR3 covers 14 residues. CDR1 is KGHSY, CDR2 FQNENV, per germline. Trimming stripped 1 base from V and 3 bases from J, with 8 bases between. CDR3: CASSQWRETDTQYF. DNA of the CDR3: TGTGCCAGCAGCCAATGGAGGGAGACAGATACGCAGTATTTT.

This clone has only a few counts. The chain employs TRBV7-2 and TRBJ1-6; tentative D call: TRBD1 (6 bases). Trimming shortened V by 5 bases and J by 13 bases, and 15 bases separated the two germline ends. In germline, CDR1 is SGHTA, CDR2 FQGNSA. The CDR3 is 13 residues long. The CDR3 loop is CASSNDRRFPLHF. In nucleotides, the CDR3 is TGTGCCAGCAGCAATGACAGGAGGTTCCCCCTCCACTTT.

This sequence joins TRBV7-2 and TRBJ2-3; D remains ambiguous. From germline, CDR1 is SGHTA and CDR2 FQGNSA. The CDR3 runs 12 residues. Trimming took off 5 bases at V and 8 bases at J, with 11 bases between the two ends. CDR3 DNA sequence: TGTGCCAGCAGCACCGACTTTGGTACGCAGTATTTT. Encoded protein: CASSTDFGTQYF.

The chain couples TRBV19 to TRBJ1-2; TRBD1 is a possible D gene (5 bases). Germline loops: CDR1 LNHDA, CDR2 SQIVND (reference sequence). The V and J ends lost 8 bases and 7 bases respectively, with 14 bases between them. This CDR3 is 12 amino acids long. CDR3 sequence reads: CASAAGYLGYTF. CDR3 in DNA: TGTGCCAGTGCTGCAGGGTACCTTGGCTACACCTTC. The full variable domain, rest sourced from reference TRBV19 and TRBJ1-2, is DGGITQSPKYLFRKEGQNVTLSCEQNLNHDAMYWYRQDPGQGLRLIYYSQIVNDFQKGDIAEGYSVSREKKESFPLTVTSAQKNPTAFYLCASAAGYLGYTFGSGTRLTVV.

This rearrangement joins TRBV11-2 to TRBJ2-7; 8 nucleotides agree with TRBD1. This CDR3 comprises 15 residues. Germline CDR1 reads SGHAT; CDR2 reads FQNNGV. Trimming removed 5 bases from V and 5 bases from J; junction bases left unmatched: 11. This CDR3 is CASSGWGTGGDEQYF. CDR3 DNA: TGTGCCAGCAGCGGATGGGGGACAGGAGGAGACGAGCAGTACTTC.

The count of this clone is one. The CDR3, as DNA: TGTGCCAGCAGCTTAGGCCAGGGGGCTGGAGGCTACACCTTC. It encodes CASSLGQGAGGYTF. The chain joins TRBV7-9 to TRBJ1-2, with 8 positions matching TRBD1. The germline gives CDR1 SEHNR, CDR2 FQNEAQ (reference sequence). The CDR3 sequence is 14 residues long. V shed 1 base, J shed 8 bases, and the junction held 6 bases outside the gene matches.

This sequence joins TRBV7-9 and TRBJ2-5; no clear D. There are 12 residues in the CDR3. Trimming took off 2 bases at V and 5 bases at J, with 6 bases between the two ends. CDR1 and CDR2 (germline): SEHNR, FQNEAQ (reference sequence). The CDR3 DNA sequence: TGTGCCAGCAGCTTAAAGCGTGAGACCCAGTACTTC. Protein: CASSLKRETQYF.

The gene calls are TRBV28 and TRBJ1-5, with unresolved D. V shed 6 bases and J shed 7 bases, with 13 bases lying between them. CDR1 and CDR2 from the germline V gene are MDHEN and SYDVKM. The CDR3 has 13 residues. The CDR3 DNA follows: TGTGCCAGCAGCCCGCTAGGTCACCAGCCCCAGCATTTT. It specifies CASSPLGHQPQHF.

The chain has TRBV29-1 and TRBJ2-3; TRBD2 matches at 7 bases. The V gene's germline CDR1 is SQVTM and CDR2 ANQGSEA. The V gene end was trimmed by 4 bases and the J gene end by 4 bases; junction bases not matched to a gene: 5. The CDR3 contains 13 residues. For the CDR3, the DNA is TGCAGCGTTGGCGCGGGAGCCCCAGATACGCAGTATTTT. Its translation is CSVGAGAPDTQYF.

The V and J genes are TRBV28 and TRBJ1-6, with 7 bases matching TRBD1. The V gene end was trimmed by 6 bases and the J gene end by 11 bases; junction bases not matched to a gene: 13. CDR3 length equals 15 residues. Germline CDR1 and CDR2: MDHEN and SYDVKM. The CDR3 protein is CASSGTATSGAPLHF. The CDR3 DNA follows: TGTGCCAGCAGCGGGACAGCCACCTCGGGGGCACCCCTCCACTTT.

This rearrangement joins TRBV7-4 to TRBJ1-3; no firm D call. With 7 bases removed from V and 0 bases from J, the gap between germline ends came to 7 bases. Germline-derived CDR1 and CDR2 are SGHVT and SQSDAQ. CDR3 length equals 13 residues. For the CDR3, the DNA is TGTGCCAGCACCGGGAACTCTGGAAACACCATATATTTT. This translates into CASTGNSGNTIYF.

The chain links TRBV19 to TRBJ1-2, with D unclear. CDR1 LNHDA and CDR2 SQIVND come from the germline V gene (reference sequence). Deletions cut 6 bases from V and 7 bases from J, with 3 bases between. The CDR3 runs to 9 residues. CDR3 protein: CASSSGYTF. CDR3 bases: TGTGCCAGTAGCAGTGGCTACACCTTC.

The CDR3 loop reads CATSRDMWGQAFF. The CDR3 DNA is TGTGCCACCAGCAGAGATATGTGGGGGCAAGCTTTCTTT. The V gene is TRBV15, the J gene TRBJ1-1, with D perhaps matching TRBD1 (6 bases). Germline values: CDR1 LNHNV, CDR2 YYDKDF (reference sequence). The CDR3 has 13 residues. V was shortened by 0 bases and J by 9 bases, with 11 bases between the two germline ends.

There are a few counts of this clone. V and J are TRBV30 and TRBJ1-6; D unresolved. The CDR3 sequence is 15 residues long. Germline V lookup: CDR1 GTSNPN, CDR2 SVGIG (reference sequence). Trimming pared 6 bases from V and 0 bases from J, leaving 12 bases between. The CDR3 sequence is CACQSLNSYNSPLHF. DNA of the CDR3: TGTGCCTGTCAGTCGCTCAACTCCTATAATTCACCCCTCCACTTT.

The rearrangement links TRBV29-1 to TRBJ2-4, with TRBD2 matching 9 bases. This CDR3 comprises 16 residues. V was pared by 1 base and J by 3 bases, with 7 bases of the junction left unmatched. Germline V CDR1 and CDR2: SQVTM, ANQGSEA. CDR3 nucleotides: TGCAGCGTTGAAGGAGTAGCGGGAGCGAACAAAAACATTCAGTACTTC. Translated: CSVEGVAGANKNIQYF.

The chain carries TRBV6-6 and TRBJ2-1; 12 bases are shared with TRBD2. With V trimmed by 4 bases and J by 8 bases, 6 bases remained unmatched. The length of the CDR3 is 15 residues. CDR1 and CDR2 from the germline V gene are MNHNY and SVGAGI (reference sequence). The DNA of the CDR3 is TGTGCCAGCAGTTTGACTAGCGGGAGCAGTTATGAGCAGTTCTTC. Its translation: CASSLTSGSSYEQFF.

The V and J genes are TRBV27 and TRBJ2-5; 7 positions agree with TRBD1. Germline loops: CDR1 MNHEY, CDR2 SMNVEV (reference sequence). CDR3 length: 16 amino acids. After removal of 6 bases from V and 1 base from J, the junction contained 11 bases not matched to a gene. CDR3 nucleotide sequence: TGTGCCAGCAGGTCGGGGCAGGGGGTTTTCCAAGAGACCCAGTACTTC. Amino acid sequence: CASRSGQGVFQETQYF.

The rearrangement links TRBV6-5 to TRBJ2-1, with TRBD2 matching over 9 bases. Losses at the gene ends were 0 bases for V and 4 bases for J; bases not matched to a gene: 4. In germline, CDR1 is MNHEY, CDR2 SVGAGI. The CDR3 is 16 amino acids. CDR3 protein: CASSYSRGGRYNEQFF. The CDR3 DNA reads TGTGCCAGCAGTTACTCGCGGGGGGGGCGATACAATGAGCAGTTCTTC.

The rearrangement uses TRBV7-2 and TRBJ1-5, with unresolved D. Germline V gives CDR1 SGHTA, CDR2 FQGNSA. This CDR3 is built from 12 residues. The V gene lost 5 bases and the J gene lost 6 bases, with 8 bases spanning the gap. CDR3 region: CASSQMAQPQHF. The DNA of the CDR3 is TGTGCCAGCAGCCAGATGGCTCAGCCCCAGCATTTT.

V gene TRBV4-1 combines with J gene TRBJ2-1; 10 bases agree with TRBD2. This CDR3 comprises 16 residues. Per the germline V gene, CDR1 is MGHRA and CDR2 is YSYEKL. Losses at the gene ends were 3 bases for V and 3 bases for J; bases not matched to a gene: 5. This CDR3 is CASSQGVAGGYNEQFF. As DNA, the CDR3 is TGCGCCAGCAGCCAGGGGGTAGCGGGAGGCTACAATGAGCAGTTCTTC.